This T cell receptor (beta chain) derives from a study of T cells in Graves' hyperthyroidism and ophthalmopathy. For the study at large: At initial diagnosis, before any treatment had begun, peripheral blood was obtained. Overall study results and limits: Ophthalmopathy was identified by the model a median around 6 months ahead of onset. Ophthalmopathy could be told apart from stable hyperthyroidism with a 13 V-J model. Most clonotypes expanded in the thyroid (above 0.001) were also present in blood.

This clonotype was seen ten or more times. What it binds is not known. Amplification of TCR beta CDR3 regions was performed using RNA transcripts as template. A set of HTBI primers served as the primers for a first-round RT-PCR of the TCR CDR3. In TCRdb, the multiplex PCR reads were re-called with MiXCR into one record per CDR3 protein. The sample contains about 420,000 distinct CDR3 sequences, more than 15% of which appear only once. This sequence originates from a woman younger than 35 with Graves' hyperthyroidism. Sequences were obtained from blood.

In DNA, the CDR3 is TGTGCCAGCAGCTACCGGGACAACTCCTACGAGCAGTACTTC. Its protein is CASSYRDNSYEQYF. V and J are TRBV28 and TRBJ2-7, with D possibly matching TRBD1 (6 bases). Germline CDR1 reads MDHEN; CDR2 reads SYDVKM. CDR3 size: 14 residues. V was trimmed by 6 bases and J by 0 bases, leaving 12 bases between them. Supplemented by reference TRBV28 and TRBJ2-7, the full variable domain reads DVKVTQSSRYLVKRTGEKVFLECVQDMDHENMFWYRQDPGLGLRLIYFSYDVKMKEKGDIPEGYSVSREKKERFSLILESASTNQTSMYLCASSYRDNSYEQYFGPGTRLTVT.